A single sample is the source of the 22 T cell receptor beta chains below, sequenced in a study of Tregs in tolerant kidney transplant recipients. Here immunoSEQ multiplex PCR was the method, and the copy in TCRdb shows in-frame clones only, minus some. The data hold roughly 50,000 clones, with over 85% observed a single time. Related graft donors supplied nonmyeloablative bone marrow transplants, and mixed chimerism was transient. Sample: CD8+ T cells from blood (PBMCs), taken 12 months after the transplant. The receptors originated from a human patient who received a combined kidney and bone marrow transplant. Some T cells may be provided by the graft donor.

This chain links TRBV2 with TRBJ1-5; the D gene is possibly TRBD1 (5 bases). The CDR3 is made up of 14 amino acids. V dropped 4 bases and J dropped 7 bases, with 14 bases sitting between them. The V gene's germline CDR1 is SNHLY and CDR2 FYNNEI. The CDR3 coding sequence is TGTGCCAGCAGTGTTTCCGCAGGGTACCAGCCCCAGCATTTT. Its translation: CASSVSAGYQPQHF.

The chain is built from TRBV11-2 and TRBJ2-7, with 11 bases aligning to TRBD1. This CDR3 is 15 amino acids long. The ends lost 4 bases at V and 7 bases at J; junction bases unmatched: 9. Germline assignment: CDR1 SGHAT and CDR2 FQNNGV. The CDR3 nucleotides are TGTGCCAGCAGCTCGCCGGGGACAGGGGGGAAAGAGCAGTACTTC. It is translated as CASSSPGTGGKEQYF.

As for this clone: The junction differs from germline at one of its ends, possibly a read error. J is TRBJ2-7 and V is TRBV28; 10 positions match TRBD1. The CDR3 totals 16 residues. Per the germline V gene, CDR1 is MDHEN and CDR2 is SYDVKM. The CDR3 DNA is TGTGCCAGCAGTTTATCCCCGAGACAGGGGGCCGAGGATTTTCTCTTC. Residues: CASSLSPRQGAEDFLF.

The genes are TRBV13 and TRBJ2-2; D is perhaps TRBD1 (6 bases). CDR1 is PRHDT and CDR2 is FYEKMQ in the germline V gene (reference sequence). This CDR3 comprises 14 residues. V was pared by 5 bases and J by 1 base, with 8 bases between. The CDR3 spells CASSLGQNTGELFF. CDR3 sequence (DNA): TGTGCCAGCAGCCTGGGACAGAACACCGGGGAGCTGTTTTTT.

The V gene is TRBV9, the J gene TRBJ2-1; the match to TRBD2 covers 9 bases. The CDR3 loop spans 13 amino acids. CDR1 is SGDLS and CDR2 is YYNGEE in the germline V gene. V was pared by 4 bases and J by 6 bases, with 2 bases of the junction left unmatched. The CDR3: CASSPSGINEQFF. CDR3 DNA sequence: TGTGCCAGCAGCCCTAGCGGGATCAATGAGCAGTTCTTC.

This chain connects TRBV27 to TRBJ2-7, with D tentatively TRBD1 (5 bases). Trimming took off 3 bases at V and 5 bases at J, with 11 bases between the two ends. The germline CDR1 and CDR2 sequences are MNHEY and SMNVEV (reference sequence). The CDR3 is made up of 13 amino acids. The CDR3 region is CASSLTTVHEQYF. The CDR3 DNA is TGTGCCAGCAGTTTGACGACAGTCCACGAGCAGTACTTC.

The sample holds a few counts of this clone. The chain carries TRBV29-1 and TRBJ2-3; 9 nucleotides match TRBD1. The germline V gene encodes CDR1 SQVTM and CDR2 ANQGSEA. The CDR3 loop spans 16 amino acids. V shed 1 base and J 3 bases; nucleotides not matched to a gene: 8. The CDR3 spells CSVEVGWTGVTDTQYF. The CDR3 DNA follows: TGCAGCGTTGAAGTTGGTTGGACAGGGGTAACAGATACGCAGTATTTT.

Points on this clone: Within the sample, other DNA sequences also encode this same CDR3. The CDR3 coding sequence is TGTGCCAGCAGCCCGGGACAGGGGAATTCACCCCTCCACTTT. Translating it yields CASSPGQGNSPLHF. This rearrangement joins TRBV7-9 to TRBJ1-6, with 10 bases that match TRBD1. V lost 5 bases to trimming and J lost 7 bases; unmatched junction nucleotides: 2. Germline V gene data show CDR1 as SEHNR and CDR2 as FQNEAQ (reference sequence). This CDR3 has 14 residues.

This clone is a singleton in its sample. V and J are TRBV6-1 and TRBJ2-5, with TRBD2 identical over 9 bases. The CDR3 sequence is 15 residues long. V lost 6 bases to trimming and J lost 5 bases; unmatched junction nucleotides: 10. In germline, CDR1 is MNHNS, CDR2 SASEGT. The CDR3 loop is CASSKISGSEETQYF. The DNA of the CDR3 is TGTGCCAGCAGCAAGATTAGCGGGAGCGAGGAGACCCAGTACTTC.

This clone is a singleton in its sample. The rearrangement uses TRBV28 and TRBJ2-7; 7 bases align to TRBD1. CDR1 is MDHEN, CDR2 SYDVKM, per germline. The CDR3 is 16 residues long. The V and J ends lost 6 bases and 0 bases, in that order; junction bases with no gene match: 11. The CDR3 DNA reads as TGTGCCAGCAGAGACAGGGTGGACGTTTCCTCCTACGAGCAGTACTTC. Amino acid sequence: CASRDRVDVSSYEQYF.

The chain combines TRBV5-8 with TRBJ2-7; 15 nucleotides line up with TRBD2. The CDR3 sequence is 17 residues long. The V segment lost 4 bases and the J segment 5 bases; nucleotides outside the gene matches: 10. Germline CDR1 reads SGHTS; CDR2 reads YDEGEE. The CDR3 sequence is CASSLGLAGGPGDEQYF. For the CDR3, the DNA is TGTGCCAGCAGCCTAGGACTAGCGGGAGGGCCGGGTGACGAGCAGTACTTC.

The chain links TRBV4-3 to TRBJ2-5, with 10 bases matching TRBD1. This CDR3 comprises 15 residues. After removal of 4 bases from V and 0 bases from J, the junction contained 2 bases not matched to a gene. The V gene's germline CDR1 is LGHNA and CDR2 YSLEER. The CDR3 nucleotides read TGCGCCAGCAGCCGGACAGGGGGTGACCAAGAGACCCAGTACTTC. This sequence encodes CASSRTGGDQETQYF.

This chain connects TRBV13 to TRBJ2-7; 7 bases are shared with TRBD1. This CDR3 has 14 amino acids. V shed 5 bases and J 2 bases; nucleotides not matched to a gene: 6. The germline gives CDR1 PRHDT, CDR2 FYEKMQ (reference sequence). The chain's CDR3 is CASSPPGTAYEQYF. The CDR3 nucleotides are TGTGCCAGCAGCCCCCCCGGGACAGCCTACGAGCAGTACTTC.

The rearrangement links TRBV5-8 to TRBJ2-7; the D gene is possibly TRBD2 (5 bases). Between the trimmed V and J ends, which lost 0 bases and 2 bases, there was a span of 6 bases. Germline values: CDR1 SGHTS, CDR2 YDEGEE. This CDR3 comprises 13 residues. DNA for the CDR3: TGTGCCAGCAGCTTGGAGCGGCCCTACGAGCAGTACTTC. Encoded protein: CASSLERPYEQYF.

The CDR3 reads CASSFSGGNEQFF. For the CDR3, the DNA is TGTGCCAGCAGCTTTAGCGGGGGGAATGAGCAGTTCTTC. The gene calls are TRBV7-9 and TRBJ2-1; 10 bases are a match to TRBD2. V gave up 3 bases and J gave up 7 bases; unmatched junction bases: 0. CDR3 size: 13 residues. Germline V gives CDR1 SEHNR, CDR2 FQNEAQ (reference sequence).

V gene TRBV27 combines with J gene TRBJ2-7; 9 bases are a match to TRBD1. Germline V gene lookup returns CDR1 MNHEY and CDR2 SMNVEV (reference sequence). This CDR3 is built from 15 residues. The V and J ends lost 4 bases and 4 bases, in that order; junction bases with no gene match: 8. DNA for the CDR3: TGTGCCAGCAGTTCCGGCACGGACAGGGGTTACGAGCAGTACTTC. Amino acid sequence: CASSSGTDRGYEQYF.

This chain joins TRBV9 and TRBJ2-5, with 7 positions matching TRBD1. J lost 4 bases, V lost 4 bases, and 10 bases had no gene match. The length of the CDR3 is 15 residues. Germline assignment: CDR1 SGDLS and CDR2 YYNGEE. The CDR3 sequence is CASSSPQGVGETQYF. The CDR3 region has the DNA TGTGCCAGCAGCTCCCCCCAGGGGGTTGGAGAGACCCAGTACTTC.

The chain recombines TRBV5-1 with TRBJ2-7; no definite D call. Germline V gene sequence: CDR1 SGHRS, CDR2 YFSETQ. CDR3 length: 14 amino acids. The ends were cut back, 1 base at V and 0 bases at J, with 8 bases in the middle. Written as DNA, the CDR3 is TGCGCCAGCAGCTTGAACTTCGACTCCTACGAGCAGTACTTC. Protein product: CASSLNFDSYEQYF.

Note on this clone: Its ends do not fully match the called genes, so a read error is possible. This chain connects TRBV4-1 to TRBJ1-6; D unresolved. Germline V gene lookup returns CDR1 MGHRA and CDR2 YSYEKL. This CDR3 has 12 residues. CDR3 in DNA: TGCGCCAGCAGCCAGTCTAATTCCCCCCTCCACTTT. It yields the protein CASSQSNSPLHF.

Written as DNA, the CDR3 is TGTGCCAGCAGCCCAAAGCGGGAGAGGACCTACAATGAGCAGTTCTTC. As protein: CASSPKRERTYNEQFF. J is TRBJ2-1 and V is TRBV9, with 8 bases matching TRBD2. CDR1 and CDR2 (germline): SGDLS, YYNGEE. Trimming cost V 4 bases and J 2 bases; bases outside gene matches: 8. The CDR3 has 16 amino acids.

This clone occurred a few times. The chain recombines TRBV7-9 with TRBJ2-7, with D possibly TRBD1 on 6 matching bases. V was trimmed by 6 bases and J by 3 bases, leaving 9 bases between them. Looked up from germline, CDR1 is SEHNR and CDR2 is FQNEAQ (reference sequence). The CDR3 extends over 12 amino acids. CDR3 nucleotides: TGTGCCAGCAGTGGACAGAACTACGAGCAGTACTTC. This sequence encodes CASSGQNYEQYF.

The V call is TRBV27, the J call TRBJ2-2; tentative D call: TRBD1 (6 bases). Trimming pared 6 bases from V and 4 bases from J, leaving 9 bases between. Germline V lookup: CDR1 MNHEY, CDR2 SMNVEV (reference sequence). The CDR3 is made up of 13 amino acids. CDR3 DNA: TGTGCCAGCAGCGGACAGACCACCGGGGAGCTGTTTTTT. Amino acid sequence: CASSGQTTGELFF.